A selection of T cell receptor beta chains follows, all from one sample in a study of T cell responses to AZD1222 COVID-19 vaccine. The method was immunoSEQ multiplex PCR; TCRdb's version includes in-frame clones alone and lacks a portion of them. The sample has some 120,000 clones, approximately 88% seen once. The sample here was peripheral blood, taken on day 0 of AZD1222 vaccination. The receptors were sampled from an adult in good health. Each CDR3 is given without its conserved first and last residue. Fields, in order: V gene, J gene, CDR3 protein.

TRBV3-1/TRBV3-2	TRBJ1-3	ASSQETGGGNTIY
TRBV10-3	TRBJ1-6	AIRDSNSPLH
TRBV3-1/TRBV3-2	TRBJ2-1	ASSQEKTTKQF
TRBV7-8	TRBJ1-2	ASSLGAHYGYT
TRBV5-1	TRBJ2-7	ASSSQAAEQY
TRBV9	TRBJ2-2	ASSRRGDTGELF
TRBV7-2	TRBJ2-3	ASSLQGGVADTQY
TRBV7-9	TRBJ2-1	ASSLEGGLAEQF
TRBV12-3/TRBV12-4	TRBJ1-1	ASSQSTGEAF
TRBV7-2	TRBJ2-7	ASSFSSGGAVRVVEQY
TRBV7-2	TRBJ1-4	ASSSTVNNEKLF
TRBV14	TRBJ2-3	ASSPGTSGGDTQY
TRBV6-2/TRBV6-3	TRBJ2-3	ASSPGNTGTDTQY
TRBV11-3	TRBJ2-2	ASSLVVARDNTGELF
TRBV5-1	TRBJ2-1	ASRPGTANEQF
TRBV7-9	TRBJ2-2	ASSPGASLNTGELF
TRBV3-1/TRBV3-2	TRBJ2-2	ASSARVTGELF
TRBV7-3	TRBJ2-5	ASSLQGGSQETQY
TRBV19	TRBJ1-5	ASRDEGRSNQPQH
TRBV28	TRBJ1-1	ASSLFGNTEAF
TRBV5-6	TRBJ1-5	ASSLRRGLGQPQH
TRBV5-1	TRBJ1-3	ASSPAGDLGNTIY
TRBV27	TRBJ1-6	ASSLTRQGPTSYNSPLH
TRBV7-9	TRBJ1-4	ASSMPGPPNEKLF
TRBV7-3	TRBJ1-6	ASSLKGSGSPLH
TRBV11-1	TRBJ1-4	ASSPAGAHEKLF
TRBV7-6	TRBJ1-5	ASSPGTDSNQPQH
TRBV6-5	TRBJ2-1	ASSYDYRGAVYEQF
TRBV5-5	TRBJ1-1	ADYRDTEAF
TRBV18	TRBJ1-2	ASSPTGNYGYT
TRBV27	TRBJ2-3	ASSRLSTLTDTQY
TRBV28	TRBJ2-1	ASSIPLSRANEQF
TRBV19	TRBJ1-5	ASSMVGDQPQH
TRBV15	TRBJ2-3	ATSRDGRASDTQY
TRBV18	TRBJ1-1	ASPATGMNTEAF